This TCR beta chain appears in the sequencing data of a study of blood T cell repertoires in COVID-19. Study details: Samples came from the United States, Italy and Spain, spanning acute and convalescent COVID-19. T cells, B-cell-depleted T cells, or PBMCs supplied cDNA or gDNA.

The CDR3 runs to 12 residues. Germline-derived CDR1 and CDR2 are MDHEN and SYDVKM. V was pared by 7 bases and J by 1 base, with 4 bases between. Data came from immunoSEQ multiplex PCR; TCRdb stores just in-frame clones and leaves some out. Altogether about 200,000 clones are present, more than 70% being singletons, with the ten largest covering around 8.4%. Study members were between roughly 18 and 100 years old and lived in approximately 25 US regions. Cohorts were determined from participant-reported clinical history. The sequence derives from a young woman who had recovered from COVID-19. The chain uses TRBV28 and TRBJ2-2; D call uncertain. The sample comprised PBMCs or T cells enriched from blood (not recorded which). In DNA, the CDR3 is TGTGCCAGCACCATGAACACCGGGGAGCTGTTTTTT. Its protein product is CASTMNTGELFF.